Below, 2 T cell receptor beta chains from the same sample are listed, as sequenced in a study of cytomegalovirus exposure and HLA in healthy donors. The PCR contained 60 Vbeta and 13 Jbeta primers. The table came from immunoSEQ multiplex PCR; TCRdb's copy has only in-frame clones and leaves some out. This sample has some 120,000 clones, with 70% to 80% found just once. The sample was PBMCs. These receptors all stem from a human donor in good health.

This clone occurred once. The genes are TRBV10-3 and TRBJ1-2; possibly TRBD1 for D (5 bases). Looked up from germline, CDR1 is ENHRY and CDR2 is SYGVKD. Between the trimmed V and J ends, which lost 6 bases and 0 bases, there was a span of 11 bases. This CDR3 has 14 residues. CDR3 in amino acids: CAIRGRETNYGYTF. DNA for the CDR3: TGTGCCATCAGAGGCAGGGAAACTAACTATGGCTACACCTTC.

The V call is TRBV18, the J call TRBJ2-3; D remains ambiguous. The V gene's germline CDR1 is KGHSH and CDR2 LQKENI. The CDR3 contains 13 residues. With 6 bases removed from V and 6 bases from J, the gap between germline ends came to 13 bases. The CDR3 DNA reads TGTGCCAGCTCCCTCATTCTTGCGGATACGCAGTATTTT. Amino acid sequence: CASSLILADTQYF.